This is a list of T cell receptor beta chains from one sample in a study of control samples from healthy donors and cancer patients. TCRdb's table, derived via immunoSEQ multiplex PCR, lists solely in-frame clones and lacks some. The table shows around 150,000 clones, with just over 85% occurring only once. Sequencing was carried out using blood. These TCRs come from a man aged 18 to 29 in good health. The CDR3 runs from the conserved cysteine through the conserved F or W. The D gene is left open where the match is weak. The size field is filled for only some rows; it gives once, few, many or a size class.

j_gene: TRBJ2-7; v_gene: TRBV18; d_gene: TRBD1; abundance: few; CDR3aa: CASSPQTGVKGEQYF; CDR3nt: TGTGCCAGCTCACCCCAGACAGGGGTAAAGGGCGAGCAGTACTTC
j_gene: TRBJ1-2; v_gene: TRBV7-2; d_gene: .; abundance: .; CDR3aa: CASSFIGAWGGGYTF; CDR3nt: TGTGCCAGCAGCTTTATCGGGGCGTGGGGGGGAGGCTACACCTTC
j_gene: TRBJ2-5; v_gene: TRBV18; d_gene: TRBD2; abundance: .; CDR3aa: CASSPLYVHGTSGQETQYF; CDR3nt: TGTGCCAGCTCACCTTTATACGTCCACGGGACTAGCGGACAAGAGACCCAGTACTTC
j_gene: TRBJ2-5; v_gene: TRBV9; d_gene: TRBD1; abundance: .; CDR3aa: CASSGSPGGGETQYF; CDR3nt: TGTGCCAGCAGCGGTAGCCCAGGGGGCGGGGAGACCCAGTACTTC
j_gene: TRBJ2-2; v_gene: TRBV5-4; d_gene: TRBD1; abundance: .; CDR3aa: CASSGGQEGTGELFF; CDR3nt: TGTGCCAGCAGCGGGGGACAGGAGGGCACCGGGGAGCTGTTTTTT
j_gene: TRBJ1-1; v_gene: TRBV5-1; d_gene: .; abundance: .; CDR3aa: CASSPMGLMNTEAFF; CDR3nt: TGCGCCAGCAGCCCCATGGGTTTGATGAACACTGAAGCTTTCTTT
j_gene: TRBJ2-3; v_gene: TRBV2; d_gene: .; abundance: .; CDR3aa: CASSEPLKPDTQYF; CDR3nt: TGTGCCAGCAGTGAACCCCTAAAACCAGATACGCAGTATTTT
j_gene: TRBJ2-7; v_gene: TRBV4-1; d_gene: .; abundance: .; CDR3aa: CASSQTTGSYEQYF; CDR3nt: TGCGCCAGCAGCCAGACGACGGGGTCCTACGAGCAGTACTTC
j_gene: TRBJ1-2; v_gene: TRBV12-3/TRBV12-4; d_gene: .; abundance: .; CDR3aa: CASSLGLYTF; CDR3nt: TGTGCCAGCAGTTTAGGGTTGTACACCTTC
j_gene: TRBJ1-4; v_gene: TRBV5-5; d_gene: .; abundance: few; CDR3aa: CASSLTDSNEKLFF; CDR3nt: TGTGCCAGCAGCTTGACAGACTCTAATGAAAAACTGTTTTTT
j_gene: TRBJ2-7; v_gene: TRBV24-1; d_gene: TRBD1; abundance: .; CDR3aa: CATSEAGTGGYEQYF; CDR3nt: TGTGCCACCAGTGAGGCCGGGACAGGAGGCTACGAGCAGTACTTC
j_gene: TRBJ2-3; v_gene: TRBV19; d_gene: .; abundance: few; CDR3aa: CASSIDTAALRDTQYF; CDR3nt: TGTGCCAGTAGTATAGATACGGCCGCATTGAGAGATACGCAGTATTTT
j_gene: TRBJ1-2; v_gene: TRBV24-1; d_gene: TRBD1; abundance: few; CDR3aa: CATSDLQGARKECYGYTF; CDR3nt: TGTGCCACCAGTGATTTACAGGGGGCGAGGAAGGAGTGCTATGGCTACACCTTC
j_gene: TRBJ2-5; v_gene: TRBV15; d_gene: TRBD1; abundance: .; CDR3aa: CATTFTGQGRFQETQYF; CDR3nt: TGTGCCACCACGTTTACGGGACAGGGGAGATTCCAAGAGACCCAGTACTTC
j_gene: TRBJ1-6; v_gene: TRBV2; d_gene: .; abundance: .; CDR3aa: CASSVPGADSPLHF; CDR3nt: TGTGCCAGCAGTGTTCCGGGGGCCGATTCACCCCTCCACTTT
j_gene: TRBJ1-1; v_gene: TRBV5-8; d_gene: .; abundance: .; CDR3aa: CASSPGFENTEAFF; CDR3nt: TGTGCCAGCAGCCCGGGGTTCGAAAACACTGAAGCTTTCTTT
j_gene: TRBJ1-6; v_gene: TRBV2; d_gene: .; abundance: .; CDR3aa: CASSRLVTNSPLHF; CDR3nt: TGTGCCAGCAGTAGACTGGTAACTAATTCACCCCTCCACTTT
j_gene: TRBJ2-5; v_gene: TRBV7-2; d_gene: .; abundance: once; CDR3aa: CASSLVGEETQYF; CDR3nt: TGTGCCAGCAGCTTAGTTGGTGAAGAGACCCAGTACTTC
j_gene: TRBJ2-2; v_gene: TRBV7-2; d_gene: .; abundance: .; CDR3aa: CASSYFKGGTGELFF; CDR3nt: TGTGCCAGCAGCTACTTTAAAGGTGGGACCGGGGAGCTGTTTTTT
j_gene: TRBJ2-7; v_gene: TRBV9; d_gene: .; abundance: .; CDR3aa: CASSVVGSGEQYF; CDR3nt: TGTGCCAGCAGCGTAGTAGGGTCGGGCGAGCAGTACTTC